This T cell receptor (beta chain) was identified in a study of metastatic and nonmetastatic thyroid tumors. Background on the study: Repertoires from malignant and benign thyroid patients were compared across blood and tumor or nodule tissue.

All patients were treatment-naive before thyroid surgery. TCRdb re-called the PCR reads through MiXCR. Of about 18,000 clones listed, around 30% are singletons. V lost 3 bases, J lost 7 bases, and 7 bases stayed unmatched. This CDR3 comprises 13 residues. Germline CDR1 DFQATT, CDR2 SNEGSKA (reference sequence). The chain has TRBV20-1 and TRBJ1-2; 8 nucleotides match TRBD1. This clonotype was obtained from a male donor with papillary thyroid cancer or a benign thyroid nodule (not recorded which). Some clones in this sample may be carry-over from other donors' samples. Sequenced input: tumor tissue. The CDR3 DNA sequence: TGCAGTGCTAGGACAACAGGGGGGTCTGGCTACACCTTC. It encodes CSARTTGGSGYTF.